This TCR beta chain was identified during a study of CDR3 diversity in severe acne (dated by TCRdb to between 2018 and 2021). On this clonotype itself: Its antigen is not yet known. Base quality data are lacking; no much larger clone is found one base away.

The method behind the library was PCR. Sequenced on an Illumina HiSeq 2000. Using fastp trimming at Q25 and MiXCR clonotype assembly, TCRdb reanalyzed the public sequencing data and kept in-frame beta chains. When rows share a CDR3 protein, they turn into one entry using the most common DNA and genes. This sample holds around 85,000 distinct CDR3 sequences; approximately 54% were observed only once. The ten largest account for about 9.9% of the sample. The sequence derives from a male donor with severe acne vulgaris. Specimen: blood.

The base sequence is TGTGCCAGCAGCCAAGCGGGACTAGTTTGGGGATACAATGAGCAGTTCTTC. Translated, it reads CASSQAGLVWGYNEQFF. Recombination connected TRBV4-2 to TRBJ2-1; 8 bases in the middle match TRBD2. Trimming leaves V shorter by 1 base and J shorter by 4 bases, with the junction holding 9 bases beyond the gene matches. The CDR3 starts with the cysteine, ends with the phenylalanine, and has 17 residues. Only the CDR3 region is kept as DNA, spanning 51 bases read in frame from base 1. According to the germline V gene, CDR1 reads LGHNA and CDR2 reads YNFKEQ.